Following are 27 T cell receptor beta chains from one sample sequenced in a study of blood T cell repertoires in COVID-19. Data came from immunoSEQ multiplex PCR; TCRdb stores just in-frame clones and leaves some out. The table has over 110,000 clones, around 82% seen once. Sequenced sample: PBMCs or T cells enriched from blood (not recorded which). These receptors all come from a man aged 35-49 years with acute COVID-19.

The chain joins TRBV10-3 to TRBJ2-7; tentative D call: TRBD2 (6 bases). Germline CDR1 ENHRY, CDR2 SYGVKD. The CDR3 covers 15 residues. Trimming stripped 4 bases from V and 4 bases from J, with 17 bases between. Written as DNA, the CDR3 is TGTGCCATCAGTGCTAGCGCCCAAGCGGGTTACGAGCAGTACTTC. This encodes CAISASAQAGYEQYF.

The chain joins TRBV5-1 to TRBJ2-2; unclear D gene. Germline assignment: CDR1 SGHRS and CDR2 YFSETQ. V lost 0 bases and J 0 bases, leaving 3 bases between the germline ends. CDR3 length: 14 residues. The CDR3 is CASSLGPNTGELFF. The CDR3 nucleotides read TGCGCCAGCAGCTTGGGGCCGAACACCGGGGAGCTGTTTTTT.

This sequence joins TRBV6-2 or TRBV6-3 and TRBJ2-7; 10 bases match TRBD1. Germline V gene sequence: CDR1 MNHEY, CDR2 SVGEGT. The CDR3 has 17 residues. The trim removed 2 bases at V and 5 bases at J, leaving 12 bases unmatched. CDR3 DNA sequence: TGTGCCAGCAGTTACCATATCAACCGGGACAGGGGCGACGAGCAGTACTTC. Its translation: CASSYHINRDRGDEQYF.

V gene TRBV19 combines with J gene TRBJ1-2, with TRBD1 as a possible D gene (5 bases). Germline V lookup: CDR1 LNHDA, CDR2 SQIVND (reference sequence). V gave up 5 bases and J gave up 0 bases, with 16 bases separating them. This CDR3 spans 16 amino acids. The CDR3 loop is CASSPERQRPNYGYTF. CDR3 in DNA: TGTGCCAGTAGTCCAGAAAGACAGCGACCTAACTATGGCTACACCTTC. Based on the CDR3 plus reference TRBV19 and TRBJ1-2, the full variable domain is DGGITQSPKYLFRKEGQNVTLSCEQNLNHDAMYWYRQDPGQGLRLIYYSQIVNDFQKGDIAEGYSVSREKKESFPLTVTSAQKNPTAFYLCASSPERQRPNYGYTFGSGTRLTVV.

V is TRBV7-2 and J is TRBJ2-1; 7 nucleotides agree with TRBD1. Germline CDR1 is SGHTA and CDR2 is FQGNSA. This CDR3 contains 16 residues. With V trimmed by 3 bases and J by 9 bases, 14 bases remained unmatched. The CDR3 DNA follows: TGTGCCAGCAGCTTCCTTGTGGACAGGAGGCCTGGTGAGCAGTTCTTC. As protein: CASSFLVDRRPGEQFF.

V gene TRBV5-6 combines with J gene TRBJ1-1; tentatively, D is TRBD1 (5 bases). The CDR3 is 11 residues long. The V gene lost 1 base and the J gene lost 8 bases, with 6 bases spanning the gap. CDR1 and CDR2 from the germline V gene are SGHDT and YYEEEE. The CDR3 loop is CASSLRQEAFF. The CDR3 DNA reads as TGTGCCAGCAGCTTGAGACAGGAAGCTTTCTTT.

The CDR3 sequence is CASSVRGQRDNEQFF. The CDR3 DNA is TGTGCCAGCAGCGTTCGGGGACAAAGAGACAATGAGCAGTTCTTC. The chain recombines TRBV11-2 with TRBJ2-1; TRBD1 is a possible D gene (6 bases). CDR3 length: 15 amino acids. Germline CDR1 reads SGHAT; CDR2 reads FQNNGV. Trimming removed 5 bases at V and 5 bases at J, with 16 bases between.

This clone has a handful of counts. The chain couples TRBV5-6 to TRBJ2-2; TRBD1 matches at 7 bases. CDR1 is SGHDT and CDR2 is YYEEEE in the germline V gene. Trimming took 4 bases from V and 1 from J; bases not matched to a gene: 7. CDR3 size: 16 residues. CDR3 in amino acids: CASSPRTGGNTGELFF. The CDR3 DNA sequence: TGTGCCAGCAGCCCGAGGACAGGAGGGAACACCGGGGAGCTGTTTTTT. Based on the CDR3 plus reference TRBV5-6 and TRBJ2-2, the full variable domain is DAGVTQSPTHLIKTRGQQVTLRCSPKSGHDTVSWYQQALGQGPQFIFQYYEEEERQRGNFPDRFSGHQFPNYSSELNVNALLLGDSALYLCASSPRTGGNTGELFFGEGSRLTVL.

The rearrangement links TRBV11-2 to TRBJ2-3, with D possibly being TRBD1 (5 bases). V was clipped by 1 base and J by 4 bases, with 6 bases between them. The germline V gene encodes CDR1 SGHAT and CDR2 FQNNGV. The CDR3 consists of 13 residues. CDR3 DNA: TGTGCCAGCAGCTTAGTGACAGCAGATACGCAGTATTTT. This codes for CASSLVTADTQYF.

The V call is TRBV7-2, the J call TRBJ2-4; D remains unclear. The CDR3 runs 14 residues. Trimming shortened V by 1 base and J by 4 bases, and 8 bases separated the two germline ends. Germline CDR1 and CDR2: SGHTA and FQGNSA. In DNA, the CDR3 is TGTGCCAGCAGCTTAGTGAGCAGGAAAAACATTCAGTACTTC. Encoded protein: CASSLVSRKNIQYF.

The rearrangement uses TRBV24-1 and TRBJ2-3, with D possibly matching TRBD2 (6 bases). CDR3 length: 11 amino acids. Trimming left V 12 bases short and J 10 bases short, with 16 bases between. CDR1 and CDR2 from the germline V gene are KGHDR and SFDVKD. DNA of the CDR3: TGTGCCGCCCTGATTTGGGACTCGCAGTATTTT. Translation gives CAALIWDSQYF.

A few counts support this clone. The chain combines TRBV6-5 with TRBJ2-7; TRBD2 might be the D (7 bases). Trimming took 2 bases from V and 6 from J, leaving 14 bases between them. The CDR3 has 14 residues. Germline CDR1 reads MNHEY; CDR2 reads SVGAGI. This chain's CDR3 is CASSYKSGGAEQYF. For the CDR3, the DNA is TGTGCCAGCAGTTACAAGTCGGGGGGCGCCGAGCAGTACTTC.

This clone was detected only a few times. The chain is built from TRBV30 and TRBJ2-2, with a possible D match to TRBD2 (6 bases). The CDR3 is 14 amino acids. Germline CDR1 and CDR2: GTSNPN and SVGIG (reference sequence). Trimming took off 0 bases at V and 6 bases at J, with 11 bases between the two ends. The CDR3 nucleotides read TGTGCCTGGAGTGTACTAGGGGAGGCCGGGGAGCTGTTTTTT. Its translation: CAWSVLGEAGELFF. The complete variable domain, with remaining parts taken from reference TRBV30 and TRBJ2-2, reads SQTIHQWPATLVQPVGSPLSLECTVEGTSNPNLYWYRQAAGRGLQLLFYSVGIGQISSEVPQNLSASRPQDRQFILSSKKLLLSDSGFYLCAWSVLGEAGELFFGEGSRLTVL.

The CDR3 sequence is CASSLWTGGPYGYTF. CDR3 in DNA: TGTGCCAGCAGCCTTTGGACAGGGGGCCCTTATGGCTACACCTTC. The chain links TRBV3-1 (or the pseudogene TRBV3-2) to TRBJ1-2; 11 bases line up with TRBD1. Germline CDR1 and CDR2: LGHDT and YNNKEL (reference sequence). The junction had 6 bases not matched to a gene; V was cut back by 4 bases and J by 5 bases. There are 15 residues in the CDR3.

V gene TRBV5-6 combines with J gene TRBJ1-1; the D is unclear. V dropped 0 bases and J dropped 2 bases, with 8 bases sitting between them. The CDR3 extends over 14 amino acids. Looked up from germline, CDR1 is SGHDT and CDR2 is YYEEEE. The CDR3 coding sequence is TGTGCCAGCAGCTTGGTTGACTCAAACACTGAAGCTTTCTTT. Protein product: CASSLVDSNTEAFF.

The table lists this clone with a few counts. The chain recombines TRBV24-1 with TRBJ2-7; 11 bases line up with TRBD2. The junction had 14 bases not matched to a gene; V was cut back by 9 bases and J by 2 bases. CDR1 and CDR2 (germline): KGHDR, SFDVKD. CDR3 length: 17 amino acids. In nucleotides, the CDR3 is TGTGCCACCGTAGCGGGAGGGCGGGTTTTAGCTCCCTACGAGCAGTACTTC. Encoded protein: CATVAGGRVLAPYEQYF.

In DNA, the CDR3 is TGTGCCAGCAGCGGCACGGGACACCCCTACGAGCAGTACTTC. This sequence encodes CASSGTGHPYEQYF. V gene TRBV13 combines with J gene TRBJ2-7, with D possibly being TRBD1 (6 bases). The CDR3 contains 14 residues. V lost 5 bases and J 2 bases, leaving 13 bases between the germline ends. Per germline, CDR1 PRHDT and CDR2 FYEKMQ (reference sequence).

This clone came up once. The genes are TRBV6-6 and TRBJ2-5; D unclear. Trimming took off 5 bases at V and 6 bases at J, with 16 bases between the two ends. CDR3 length: 14 amino acids. Germline V lookup: CDR1 MNHNY, CDR2 SVGAGI (reference sequence). CDR3 DNA: TGTGCCAGCAGTCCAGGTCCGGCCTCAAAGACCCAGTACTTC. Amino acids: CASSPGPASKTQYF.

This clone was recorded a few times. The chain employs TRBV2 and TRBJ1-5, with TRBD1 matching 9 bases. Trimming removed 7 bases from V and 4 bases from J; junction bases left unmatched: 2. The CDR3 contains 13 residues. Germline V gene lookup returns CDR1 SNHLY and CDR2 FYNNEI. The CDR3 is CASNDRGNQPQHF. CDR3 sequence (DNA): TGTGCCAGCAATGACAGGGGGAATCAGCCCCAGCATTTT.

The chain has TRBV5-1 and TRBJ2-1, with 9 bases that match TRBD2. The CDR3 extends over 16 amino acids. V lost 5 bases and J lost 0; bases outside the gene matches: 6. Germline V gives CDR1 SGHRS, CDR2 YFSETQ. CDR3 sequence reads: CASRETSGSSYNEQFF. In DNA, the CDR3 is TGCGCCAGCAGGGAGACTAGCGGAAGCTCCTACAATGAGCAGTTCTTC.

CDR3 amino acids: CASSLGADSSYGYTF. In DNA, the CDR3 is TGTGCCAGCAGCTTAGGGGCCGATTCTTCTTATGGCTACACCTTC. The chain uses TRBV7-2 and TRBJ1-2; D ambiguous. The V end lost 1 base, the J end lost 5 bases, and 14 bases lay between the germline ends. Germline CDR1 SGHTA, CDR2 FQGNSA. The CDR3 loop spans 15 amino acids.

Only a few counts were recorded for this clone. The CDR3 nucleotides read TGCGCCAGCAGCTTGGTGGCAGCGAACACCGGGGAGCTGTTTTTT. It specifies CASSLVAANTGELFF. J is TRBJ2-2 and V is TRBV5-1; D is undetermined. The length of the CDR3 is 15 residues. Trimming removed 0 bases from V and 0 bases from J, with 6 bases in between. Per the germline V gene, CDR1 is SGHRS and CDR2 is YFSETQ.

The chain links TRBV27 to TRBJ2-1, with TRBD1 matching 9 bases. CDR1 MNHEY and CDR2 SMNVEV come from the germline V gene (reference sequence). CDR3 size: 14 residues. V shed 8 bases, J shed 7 bases, and the junction held 9 bases outside the gene matches. The CDR3 DNA reads TGTGCCAGCGCTGACAGGGGGAGAGTTAATGAGCAGTTCTTC. Protein product: CASADRGRVNEQFF.

The chain employs TRBV5-1 and TRBJ2-5; unclear D gene. Germline CDR1 SGHRS, CDR2 YFSETQ. The V and J ends lost 3 bases and 4 bases respectively, with 10 bases between them. CDR3 size: 13 residues. The CDR3 DNA follows: TGCGCCAGCAGCTCCGGGTACGCAGAGACCCAGTACTTC. Its protein product is CASSSGYAETQYF.

V usage is TRBV4-3 and J usage is TRBJ2-2; the match to TRBD1 covers 7 bases. Unmatched junction bases numbered 12, after V lost 7 bases and J lost 4 bases. Germline assignment: CDR1 LGHNA and CDR2 YSLEER. CDR3 length: 16 amino acids. In DNA, the CDR3 is TGCGCCAGCACTGAGTTCAGGGGGACGGGCACCGGGGAGCTGTTTTTT. Translation gives CASTEFRGTGTGELFF.

The chain employs TRBV13 and TRBJ2-7; tentative D call: TRBD2 (7 bases). The germline V and J ends were trimmed by 1 base and 2 bases, with 9 bases remaining between them. This CDR3 is built from 14 residues. CDR1 is PRHDT, CDR2 FYEKMQ, per germline (reference sequence). CDR3 nucleotides: TGTGCCAGCAGCTTAGTGGGGGGGCCCTACGAGCAGTACTTC. Residues: CASSLVGGPYEQYF.

This clone showed up just once. This sequence joins TRBV30 and TRBJ1-2, with TRBD1 as a possible D gene (5 bases). Trimming took off 0 bases at V and 6 bases at J, with 20 bases between the two ends. The CDR3 loop spans 16 amino acids. CDR1 and CDR2 from the germline V gene are GTSNPN and SVGIG (reference sequence). The CDR3 loop reads CAWSVRSGGVEDGYTF. The CDR3 coding sequence is TGTGCCTGGAGTGTAAGGTCAGGAGGGGTCGAGGATGGCTACACCTTC.